A selection of T cell receptor beta chains follows, all from one sample in a study of cytomegalovirus exposure and HLA in healthy donors. Using immunoSEQ multiplex PCR, the repertoire was profiled, and TCRdb retains in-frame clones only, with some absent. Of fewer than 250,000 clones listed, around 83% are singletons. The sequencing input was PBMCs. The receptors were gathered from a woman aged 40 to 50 in good health and CMV-seronegative. The CDR3 runs from the conserved cysteine through the conserved F or W. A D gene is named only where the DNA matches it firmly. Not every row has a clone size; where given, it reads once, few, many or a size class.

size: -
D: -
V: TRBV15
J: TRBJ1-3
DNA: TGTGCCACCAGCAGAGATAGGGGTTCTGGAAACACCATATATTTT
CDR3: CATSRDRGSGNTIYF

size: -
D: TRBD1
V: TRBV7-2
J: TRBJ1-4
DNA: TGTGCCAGCAGCTTAGTGACAGGGGCGGATGAAAAACTGTTTTTT
CDR3: CASSLVTGADEKLFF

size: -
D: TRBD2
V: TRBV28
J: TRBJ2-1
DNA: TGTGCCAGCAGTTCTTTAGCGGGAGGTTACAATGAGCAGTTCTTC
CDR3: CASSSLAGGYNEQFF

size: -
D: TRBD2
V: TRBV19
J: TRBJ2-7
DNA: TGTGCCAGTAGTATTAGGAGGGAGGGACCCTACGAGCAGTACTTC
CDR3: CASSIRREGPYEQYF

size: -
D: -
V: TRBV7-2
J: TRBJ2-6
DNA: TGTGCCAGCAGCTTAGTCCGTGGAGGGACTGGGTCTGGGGCCAACGTCCTGACTTTC
CDR3: CASSLVRGGTGSGANVLTF

size: -
D: TRBD2
V: TRBV13
J: TRBJ2-5
DNA: TGTGCCAGCAGCCTGGGACTAGCGGAGGAGACCCAGTACTTC
CDR3: CASSLGLAEETQYF

size: -
D: TRBD1
V: TRBV27
J: TRBJ1-2
DNA: TGTGCCAGCAGTTCGACAGGGGGTGGCTACACCTTC
CDR3: CASSSTGGGYTF

size: -
D: TRBD2
V: TRBV7-9
J: TRBJ2-1
DNA: TGTGCCAGCAGCCGGACTAGCGGGATTGATGAGCAGTTCTTC
CDR3: CASSRTSGIDEQFF

size: few
D: -
V: TRBV30
J: TRBJ2-3
DNA: TGTGCCTGGAGTGTACAGGTAGACACAGATACGCAGTATTTT
CDR3: CAWSVQVDTDTQYF

size: -
D: TRBD1
V: TRBV5-1
J: TRBJ1-2
DNA: TGCGCCAGCAGCTCCGGTGGGACAGATGCCCACTATGGCTACACCTTC
CDR3: CASSSGGTDAHYGYTF

size: -
D: TRBD2
V: TRBV7-3
J: TRBJ2-7
DNA: TGTGCCAGCAGCCTTAGCGGGAGGGCGGGGGAGCAGTACTTC
CDR3: CASSLSGRAGEQYF

size: -
D: -
V: TRBV13
J: TRBJ1-1
DNA: TGTGCCAGCAGCTTAGTTGGGGGACTGGAAGCTTTCTTT
CDR3: CASSLVGGLEAFF

size: -
D: -
V: TRBV13
J: TRBJ1-1
DNA: TGTGCCAGCAGCTTATCAACAGAGAACACTGAAGCTTTCTTT
CDR3: CASSLSTENTEAFF

size: -
D: TRBD1
V: TRBV5-1
J: TRBJ2-7
DNA: TGCGCCAGCAGCTTGGCCCAGGCAGGGGGCGAGCAGTACTTC
CDR3: CASSLAQAGGEQYF

size: -
D: -
V: TRBV10-3
J: TRBJ1-1
DNA: TGTGCCATCAGGGACAGCGAGAACACTGAAGCTTTCTTT
CDR3: CAIRDSENTEAFF

size: -
D: -
V: TRBV9
J: TRBJ2-6
DNA: TGTGCCAGCAGCCCCGGGGGGGCCAACGTCCTGACTTTC
CDR3: CASSPGGANVLTF

size: -
D: TRBD2
V: TRBV11-2
J: TRBJ2-1
DNA: TGTGCCAGCAGCTCAATTAGCGGGAGCTCCTACAATGAGCAGTTCTTC
CDR3: CASSSISGSSYNEQFF

size: -
D: TRBD2
V: TRBV10-3
J: TRBJ2-1
DNA: TGTGCCATCAGTGGACCCGGGACTAGAGATAGCAATGAGCAGTTCTTC
CDR3: CAISGPGTRDSNEQFF

size: few
D: -
V: TRBV12-5
J: TRBJ2-5
DNA: TGTGCTAGTGGTACCGCTCCGGGGAGACGTGTTGGCCAAGAGACCCAGTACTTC
CDR3: CASGTAPGRRVGQETQYF

size: -
D: TRBD2
V: TRBV5-1
J: TRBJ2-7
DNA: TGCGCCAGCAGCTTGGCGGTGGGAGGGCTAGGCGAGCAGTACTTC
CDR3: CASSLAVGGLGEQYF

size: -
D: -
V: TRBV2
J: TRBJ2-1
DNA: TGTGCCAGCAGCGTCTGGGCGGGCGGGGATGAGCAGTTCTTC
CDR3: CASSVWAGGDEQFF

size: few
D: TRBD1
V: TRBV12-5
J: TRBJ2-7
DNA: TGTGCTAGTGGCCCGGGACAGGGGGCCTACGAGCAGTACTTC
CDR3: CASGPGQGAYEQYF

size: -
D: -
V: TRBV2
J: TRBJ2-1
DNA: TGTGCCAGCAGTTCGAGTTTTGGCAATGAGCAGTTCTTC
CDR3: CASSSSFGNEQFF

size: few
D: TRBD1
V: TRBV7-2
J: TRBJ1-2
DNA: TGTGCCAGCAGCTTAGTACAGGGGCGTTATGGCTACACCTTC
CDR3: CASSLVQGRYGYTF

size: -
D: -
V: TRBV19
J: TRBJ2-5
DNA: TGTGCCAGTAGTTCAGGTTTCGAGACCCAGTACTTC
CDR3: CASSSGFETQYF